Listed here are 24 T cell receptor beta chains from one sample, sequenced in a study of cytomegalovirus exposure and HLA in healthy donors. The PCR ran on 60 Vbeta and 13 Jbeta primers. Profiling relied on immunoSEQ multiplex PCR, and the TCRdb table lists in-frame clones only, not all of them. The sample has around 80,000 clones; the top ten hold under 0.9%. Material: PBMCs. Receptor source: a boy younger than 18 in good health and CMV-seronegative.

This chain links TRBV18 with TRBJ2-7; the match to TRBD2 covers 11 bases. The V segment lost 4 bases and the J segment 0 bases; nucleotides outside the gene matches: 2. The CDR3 consists of 15 residues. The germline gives CDR1 KGHSH, CDR2 LQKENI. CDR3 amino acids: CASSHTSGSSYEQYF. CDR3 DNA sequence: TGTGCCAGCTCACATACTAGCGGGAGCTCCTACGAGCAGTACTTC. Full variable domain (remainder filled in from reference TRBV18 and TRBJ2-7): NAGVMQNPRHLVRRRGQEARLRCSPMKGHSHVYWYRQLPEEGLKFMVYLQKENIIDESGMPKERFSAEFPKEGPSILRIQQVVRGDSAAYFCASSHTSGSSYEQYFGPGTRLTVT.

This rearrangement joins TRBV5-4 to TRBJ2-2; D gene uncertain. The CDR3 has 14 residues. Germline V gives CDR1 SGHNT, CDR2 YYREEE (reference sequence). V gave up 6 bases and J gave up 0 bases, with 9 bases separating them. This chain's CDR3 is CASTIDSNTGELFF. The DNA of the CDR3 is TGTGCCAGCACCATAGACTCGAACACCGGGGAGCTGTTTTTT. The full variable domain, its missing parts supplied by reference TRBV5-4 and TRBJ2-2, is ETGVTQSPTHLIKTRGQQVTLRCSSQSGHNTVSWYQQALGQGPQFIFQYYREEENGRGNFPPRFSGLQFPNYSSELNVNALELDDSALYLCASTIDSNTGELFFGEGSRLTVL.

With regard to this clone: Compared with germline, one end of the junction differs, possibly owing to a read error. The V and J genes are TRBV6-5 and TRBJ1-2, with D maybe TRBD1 (5 bases). The length of the CDR3 is 13 residues. Germline CDR1 reads MNHEY; CDR2 reads SVGAGI. CDR3 protein: CASSYSRTFGYPF. CDR3 nucleotides: TGTGCCAGCAGTTACTCGAGGACATTTGGCTACCCCTTC.

The chain carries TRBV2 and TRBJ2-7, with 9 bases identical to TRBD1. Germline V gene lookup returns CDR1 SNHLY and CDR2 FYNNEI. V was clipped by 7 bases and J by 5 bases; unmatched bases: 18. The CDR3 has 17 amino acids. The CDR3, as DNA: TGTGCCAGCATCCCTTCCTCCTGGGACAGGGTTAGGGACGAGCAGTACTTC. Translating gives CASIPSSWDRVRDEQYF. Filled out from reference TRBV2 and TRBJ2-7, the complete variable domain reads EPEVTQTPSHQVTQMGQEVILRCVPISNHLYFYWYRQILGQKVEFLVSFYNNEISEKSEIFDDQFSVERPDGSNFTLKIRSTKLEDSAMYFCASIPSSWDRVRDEQYFGPGTRLTVT.

This chain connects TRBV27 to TRBJ1-6; TRBD1 agrees at 7 bases. The CDR3 is 14 amino acids. Germline CDR1 reads MNHEY; CDR2 reads SMNVEV (reference sequence). The junction had 7 bases not matched to a gene; V was cut back by 7 bases and J by 7 bases. The CDR3 nucleotides read TGTGCCAGCACGACCGGGACAGACAATTCACCCCTCCACTTT. It yields the protein CASTTGTDNSPLHF.

This sequence joins TRBV5-1 and TRBJ1-4, with a tentative D call TRBD1 (5 bases). The CDR3 length is 17 residues. Trimming cost V 7 bases and J 1 base, with 20 bases left between them. Germline V gene sequence: CDR1 SGHRS, CDR2 YFSETQ. The CDR3 DNA is TGCGCCAGCCGGCCGGGGGAGACGGCGCAAACTAATGAAAAACTGTTTTTT. Its protein product is CASRPGETAQTNEKLFF.

Comments on this clone: Other DNA sequences of this sample code for an identical CDR3. V usage is TRBV6-5 and J usage is TRBJ2-7; the D gene is possibly TRBD1 (6 bases). The CDR3 contains 14 residues. CDR1 is MNHEY and CDR2 is SVGAGI in the germline V gene. The V and J ends lost 0 bases and 4 bases respectively, with 10 bases between them. The CDR3 DNA reads TGTGCCAGCAGTTACTCGACAGGAGTGTACGAGCAGTACTTC. As protein: CASSYSTGVYEQYF.

The gene calls are TRBV4-1 and TRBJ1-5; D uncertain. The CDR3 runs to 13 residues. V lost 5 bases and J 2 bases, leaving 7 bases between the germline ends. CDR1 and CDR2 from the germline V gene are MGHRA and YSYEKL. The CDR3 nucleotides read TGCGCCAGCAGCTGGTCGGGCAATCAGCCCCAGCATTTT. Translated, it gives CASSWSGNQPQHF.

The chain combines TRBV5-8 with TRBJ1-2; 9 nucleotides match TRBD1. With V trimmed by 3 bases and J by 8 bases, 11 bases remained unmatched. Per germline, CDR1 SGHTS and CDR2 YDEGEE. The CDR3 has 15 residues. The CDR3 coding sequence is TGTGCCAGCAGCTGGGAGACAGGGGGGGTCCGGGGCTACACCTTC. Protein product: CASSWETGGVRGYTF.

The chain joins TRBV5-6 to TRBJ1-5; TRBD1 agrees at 7 bases. In germline, CDR1 is SGHDT, CDR2 YYEEEE. Germline trimming cut 1 base from V and 4 bases from J; bases unmatched to any gene: 8. CDR3 length: 16 amino acids. The chain's CDR3 is CASSLLGTEINQPQHF. CDR3 bases: TGTGCCAGCAGCTTGTTAGGGACAGAAATTAATCAGCCCCAGCATTTT. Combining the CDR3 with reference TRBV5-6 and TRBJ1-5 gives the whole variable domain DAGVTQSPTHLIKTRGQQVTLRCSPKSGHDTVSWYQQALGQGPQFIFQYYEEEERQRGNFPDRFSGHQFPNYSSELNVNALLLGDSALYLCASSLLGTEINQPQHFGDGTRLSIL.

The rearrangement joins TRBV13 to TRBJ2-7; D remains ambiguous. From germline, CDR1 is PRHDT and CDR2 FYEKMQ (reference sequence). V dropped 2 bases and J dropped 5 bases, with 10 bases sitting between them. The CDR3 is made up of 13 amino acids. The CDR3 protein is CASSLPARDEQYF. The CDR3 DNA reads as TGTGCCAGCAGCTTACCGGCCCGGGACGAGCAGTACTTC.

V and J are TRBV7-9 and TRBJ1-1; 10 nucleotides line up with TRBD1. CDR3 length: 15 residues. V lost 1 base to trimming and J lost 1 base; unmatched junction nucleotides: 0. Germline V CDR1 and CDR2: SEHNR, FQNEAQ (reference sequence). The CDR3 loop reads CASSLGTGGNTEAFF. The DNA for the CDR3 is TGTGCCAGCAGCTTAGGGACAGGGGGGAACACTGAAGCTTTCTTT.

The chain links TRBV6-1 to TRBJ1-5; 11 positions agree with TRBD1. Germline V gene sequence: CDR1 MNHNS, CDR2 SASEGT. J lost 12 bases, V lost 5 bases, and 12 bases had no gene match. This CDR3 comprises 15 residues. The CDR3 region is CASSSDRGPDWHQHF. The CDR3 coding sequence is TGTGCCAGCAGTTCGGACAGGGGGCCGGACTGGCACCAGCATTTT.

The chain recombines TRBV15 with TRBJ2-1; tentative D call: TRBD2 (5 bases). The germline CDR1 and CDR2 sequences are LNHNV and YYDKDF (reference sequence). There are 18 residues in the CDR3. Trimming took off 2 bases at V and 8 bases at J, with 25 bases between the two ends. CDR3: CATSRTSEEGMDPDEQFF. The CDR3 DNA follows: TGTGCCACCAGCAGAACTTCGGAGGAAGGAATGGACCCCGATGAGCAGTTCTTC. The variable domain in full, with the rest retrieved from reference TRBV15 and TRBJ2-1, is DAMVIQNPRYQVTQFGKPVTLSCSQTLNHNVMYWYQQKSSQAPKLLFHYYDKDFNNEADTPDNFQSRRPNTSFCFLDIRSPGLGDTAMYLCATSRTSEEGMDPDEQFFGPGTRLTVL.

The genes are TRBV6-5 and TRBJ2-7; D is ambiguous. Germline CDR1 and CDR2: MNHEY and SVGAGI. This CDR3 is 16 amino acids long. V was cut by 0 bases and J by 5 bases, with 17 bases left in between. CDR3 amino acids: CASSYSLSTVSHEQYF. For the CDR3, the DNA is TGTGCCAGCAGTTACTCGTTGTCGACTGTCAGCCACGAGCAGTACTTC.

About this clone: The same CDR3 is also encoded by other DNA sequences in this sample. The J gene is TRBJ1-2, the V gene TRBV30, with D unresolved. Germline values: CDR1 GTSNPN, CDR2 SVGIG (reference sequence). V lost 0 bases and J lost 4, with 6 bases in between. This CDR3 region has 12 residues. CDR3 sequence (DNA): TGTGCCTGGAGTGTGGCGGGCTATGGCTACACCTTC. This gives the protein CAWSVAGYGYTF.

The chain links TRBV13 to TRBJ1-1; D call uncertain. CDR1 is PRHDT and CDR2 is FYEKMQ in the germline V gene (reference sequence). Trimming pared 1 base from V and 6 bases from J, leaving 12 bases between. The CDR3 length is 14 residues. CDR3 protein: CASSLVTRHSEAFF. In nucleotides, the CDR3 is TGTGCCAGCAGCTTAGTCACCCGTCACTCTGAAGCTTTCTTT.

With regard to this clone: The junction and the germline gene differ at one end; a read error may be behind it. The J gene is TRBJ1-1, the V gene TRBV18; 10 nucleotides line up with TRBD1. The CDR3 totals 14 residues. The germline V gene has CDR1 KGHSH and CDR2 LQKENI. This CDR3 reads CASAPGDRGPEAFF. The CDR3 nucleotides read TGTGCCAGCGCACCAGGGGACAGGGGTCCTGAAGCTTTCTTT.

The chain recombines TRBV7-3 with TRBJ1-3; TRBD1 aligns across 8 bases. Germline CDR1 SGHTA, CDR2 FQGTGA. The CDR3 length is 15 residues. V shed 3 bases and J 9 bases; nucleotides not matched to a gene: 10. The CDR3 DNA is TGTGCCAGCAGCTTTGGACAGGGCCTTATTAGCACCATATATTTT. Translated, it gives CASSFGQGLISTIYF.

The V and J genes are TRBV11-2 and TRBJ1-1; 7 nucleotides agree with TRBD1. This CDR3 has 13 residues. After removal of 5 bases from V and 6 bases from J, the junction contained 6 bases not matched to a gene. Germline values: CDR1 SGHAT, CDR2 FQNNGV. The CDR3 is CASSLTTGPEAFF. The CDR3 nucleotides are TGTGCCAGCAGCCTGACGACAGGGCCTGAAGCTTTCTTT.

This chain joins TRBV11-2 and TRBJ1-1; D remains ambiguous. This CDR3 spans 15 amino acids. The germline gives CDR1 SGHAT, CDR2 FQNNGV. Trimming cost V 1 base and J 4 bases, with 13 bases left between them. CDR3 in DNA: TGTGCCAGCAGCTTAGGGACTTTCACGATCACTGAAGCTTTCTTT. It encodes CASSLGTFTITEAFF.

V gene TRBV7-8 combines with J gene TRBJ1-1; D uncertain. The ends were cut back, 2 bases at V and 6 bases at J, with 13 bases in the middle. This CDR3 has 14 amino acids. Germline V gene sequence: CDR1 SGHVS, CDR2 FQNEAQ. In nucleotides, the CDR3 is TGTGCCAGCAGCTTATCGTACGAACACCCTGAAGCTTTCTTT. Its protein is CASSLSYEHPEAFF.

V usage is TRBV18 and J usage is TRBJ2-7; perhaps TRBD1 as D (5 bases). Germline loops: CDR1 KGHSH, CDR2 LQKENI. V dropped 4 bases and J dropped 1 base, with 23 bases sitting between them. CDR3 size: 18 residues. The CDR3 loop reads CASSRIGYLQGSSYEQYF. The CDR3 DNA reads TGTGCCAGCTCACGGATCGGGTATTTGCAGGGATCTTCCTACGAGCAGTACTTC.

The rearrangement joins TRBV7-8 to TRBJ1-1; maybe TRBD1 (6 bases). The germline CDR1 and CDR2 sequences are SGHVS and FQNEAQ. CDR3 size: 14 residues. Trimming cost V 5 bases and J 5 bases, with 15 bases left between them. The DNA of the CDR3 is TGTGCCAGCAGCCCGACAGGATCGGTGACTGAAGCTTTCTTT. Protein sequence: CASSPTGSVTEAFF.